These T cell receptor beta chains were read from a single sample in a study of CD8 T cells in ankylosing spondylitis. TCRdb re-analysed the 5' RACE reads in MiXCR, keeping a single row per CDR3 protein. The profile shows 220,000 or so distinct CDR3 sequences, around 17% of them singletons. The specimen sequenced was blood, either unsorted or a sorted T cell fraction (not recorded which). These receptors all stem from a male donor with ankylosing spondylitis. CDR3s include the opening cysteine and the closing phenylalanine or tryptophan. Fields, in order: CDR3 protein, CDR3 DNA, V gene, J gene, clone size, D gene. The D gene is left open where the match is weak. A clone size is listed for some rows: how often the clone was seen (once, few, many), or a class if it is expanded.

cdr3_aa: CASSLSLTFEKGYTF; cdr3_nt: TGTGCCAGCAGTTTATCCCTTACGTTTGAAAAGGGCTACACCTTC; v_call: TRBV27; j_call: TRBJ1-2; clone_size: many; d_call: NA
cdr3_aa: CASSLRGLAGVETQYF; cdr3_nt: TGTGCCAGCAGTTTACGTGGACTAGCGGGAGTAGAGACCCAGTACTTC; v_call: TRBV27; j_call: TRBJ2-5; clone_size: few; d_call: TRBD2
cdr3_aa: CASSPGPFGNTIYF; cdr3_nt: TGTGCCAGCAGCCCAGGGCCCTTCGGAAACACCATATATTTT; v_call: TRBV4-2; j_call: TRBJ1-3; clone_size: NA; d_call: NA
cdr3_aa: CASSLREGLLTDTQYF; cdr3_nt: TGTGCCAGCAGCTTGCGGGAGGGCCTGTTGACAGATACGCAGTATTTT; v_call: TRBV7-2; j_call: TRBJ2-3; clone_size: few; d_call: TRBD2
cdr3_aa: CASTFGPTGELFF; cdr3_nt: TGTGCCAGCACCTTCGGGCCCACCGGGGAGCTGTTTTTT; v_call: TRBV25-1; j_call: TRBJ2-2; clone_size: NA; d_call: NA
cdr3_aa: CSARDLAEMGQTQYF; cdr3_nt: TGCAGTGCTAGAGATCTGGCGGAGATGGGCCAGACCCAGTACTTC; v_call: TRBV20-1; j_call: TRBJ2-5; clone_size: NA; d_call: NA
cdr3_aa: CATSRDRSRTGAREQYF; cdr3_nt: TGTGCCACCAGCAGAGATCGATCCCGGACAGGGGCAAGAGAGCAGTACTTC; v_call: TRBV15; j_call: TRBJ2-7; clone_size: NA; d_call: TRBD1
cdr3_aa: CSATLAGISYEQYF; cdr3_nt: TGCAGTGCTACACTAGCGGGAATCTCCTACGAGCAGTACTTC; v_call: TRBV20-1; j_call: TRBJ2-7; clone_size: NA; d_call: TRBD2
cdr3_aa: CAISESGSLYEQYF; cdr3_nt: TGTGCCATCAGTGAGTCGGGCAGCCTCTACGAGCAGTACTTC; v_call: TRBV10-3; j_call: TRBJ2-7; clone_size: NA; d_call: NA
cdr3_aa: CASTSDNSYEQYF; cdr3_nt: TGCGCCAGCACCTCAGACAACTCCTACGAGCAGTACTTC; v_call: TRBV5-1; j_call: TRBJ2-7; clone_size: NA; d_call: NA
cdr3_aa: CASSQGRGVYEQYF; cdr3_nt: TGTGCCAGCAGCCAAGGCCGGGGGGTCTACGAGCAGTACTTC; v_call: TRBV4-2; j_call: TRBJ2-7; clone_size: few; d_call: TRBD2
cdr3_aa: CASSDGRGPPNEKLFF; cdr3_nt: TGTGCCAGCAGCGACGGAAGGGGACCGCCTAATGAAAAACTGTTTTTT; v_call: TRBV9; j_call: TRBJ1-4; clone_size: NA; d_call: NA
cdr3_aa: CASSDWTSGGSDEQFF; cdr3_nt: TGTGCCAGCAGTGATTGGACTAGCGGGGGCTCCGATGAGCAGTTCTTC; v_call: TRBV6-1; j_call: TRBJ2-1; clone_size: NA; d_call: TRBD2
cdr3_aa: CASSFTSGLGYEQYF; cdr3_nt: TGTGCCAGCAGTTTTACTAGCGGCCTCGGGTACGAGCAGTACTTC; v_call: TRBV27; j_call: TRBJ2-7; clone_size: few; d_call: TRBD2
cdr3_aa: CASSPLLGGNTEAFF; cdr3_nt: TGTGCCAGCAGCCCACTCCTAGGGGGCAACACTGAAGCTTTCTTT; v_call: TRBV7-9; j_call: TRBJ1-1; clone_size: few; d_call: TRBD1
cdr3_aa: CSVEPEAGNEQFF; cdr3_nt: TGCAGCGTCGAACCTGAAGCAGGCAATGAGCAGTTCTTC; v_call: TRBV29-1; j_call: TRBJ2-1; clone_size: NA; d_call: NA
cdr3_aa: CASSLGGSTGELFF; cdr3_nt: TGTGCCAGCAGCTTAGGGGGTAGCACCGGGGAGCTGTTTTTT; v_call: TRBV12-3/TRBV12-4; j_call: TRBJ2-2; clone_size: few; d_call: NA
cdr3_aa: CASSGLKEKLFF; cdr3_nt: TGTGCCAGCAGCGGTTTGAAGGAAAAACTGTTTTTT; v_call: TRBV6-2/TRBV6-3; j_call: TRBJ1-4; clone_size: few; d_call: NA
cdr3_aa: CASSLEPLNTEAFF; cdr3_nt: TGCGCCAGCAGCTTGGAGCCCCTGAACACTGAAGCTTTCTTT; v_call: TRBV5-1; j_call: TRBJ1-1; clone_size: NA; d_call: NA
cdr3_aa: CASRSTGHGYTF; cdr3_nt: TGTGCCAGCAGATCTACAGGGCACGGCTACACCTTC; v_call: TRBV12-3/TRBV12-4; j_call: TRBJ1-2; clone_size: NA; d_call: NA
cdr3_aa: CASGQGVYEQYF; cdr3_nt: TGTGCCAGCGGACAGGGGGTCTACGAGCAGTACTTC; v_call: TRBV6-6; j_call: TRBJ2-7; clone_size: many; d_call: TRBD1
cdr3_aa: CASSFDRSSTEAFF; cdr3_nt: TGTGCCAGCAGTTTTGACCGGAGTTCCACTGAAGCTTTCTTT; v_call: TRBV27; j_call: TRBJ1-1; clone_size: few; d_call: NA
cdr3_aa: CASSEWGTSGYEQYF; cdr3_nt: TGTGCCAGCAGTGAATGGGGGACTAGTGGGTACGAGCAGTACTTC; v_call: TRBV25-1; j_call: TRBJ2-7; clone_size: many; d_call: TRBD2
cdr3_aa: CASIQHFPASTSGSSYEQYF; cdr3_nt: TGCGCCAGCATCCAACATTTCCCCGCCAGCACTAGCGGGAGTTCCTACGAGCAGTACTTC; v_call: TRBV4-1; j_call: TRBJ2-7; clone_size: NA; d_call: TRBD2
cdr3_aa: CASSLVGQIIDNEQFF; cdr3_nt: TGTGCCAGCAGCTTAGTCGGGCAGATTATAGACAATGAGCAGTTCTTC; v_call: TRBV11-2; j_call: TRBJ2-1; clone_size: NA; d_call: NA
cdr3_aa: CASSSMTSGSTDTQYF; cdr3_nt: TGTGCCAGCAGTTCTATGACTAGCGGGAGCACAGATACGCAGTATTTT; v_call: TRBV6-2/TRBV6-3; j_call: TRBJ2-3; clone_size: NA; d_call: TRBD2
cdr3_aa: CASSLEDSLRYNEQFF; cdr3_nt: TGTGCCAGCAGTTTAGAAGACTCCCTGCGCTACAATGAGCAGTTCTTC; v_call: TRBV12-3/TRBV12-4; j_call: TRBJ2-1; clone_size: many; d_call: NA
cdr3_aa: CAWCSGAEAFF; cdr3_nt: TGTGCCTGGTGCTCGGGGGCTGAAGCTTTCTTT; v_call: TRBV30; j_call: TRBJ1-1; clone_size: NA; d_call: NA
cdr3_aa: CATSREGWSGYTF; cdr3_nt: TGTGCCACCAGCAGAGAAGGGTGGTCTGGCTACACCTTC; v_call: TRBV15; j_call: TRBJ1-2; clone_size: NA; d_call: NA
cdr3_aa: CASSWVNAYEQYF; cdr3_nt: TGTGCCAGCAGTTGGGTGAACGCCTACGAGCAGTACTTC; v_call: TRBV12-3/TRBV12-4; j_call: TRBJ2-7; clone_size: NA; d_call: NA
cdr3_aa: CASSQDWLAEDTQYF; cdr3_nt: TGTGCCAGCAGCCAAGATTGGCTAGCTGAAGATACGCAGTATTTT; v_call: TRBV4-2; j_call: TRBJ2-3; clone_size: few; d_call: NA
cdr3_aa: CATSGIGTGELFF; cdr3_nt: TGTGCCACCAGTGGGATCGGCACCGGGGAGCTGTTTTTT; v_call: TRBV24-1; j_call: TRBJ2-2; clone_size: NA; d_call: NA